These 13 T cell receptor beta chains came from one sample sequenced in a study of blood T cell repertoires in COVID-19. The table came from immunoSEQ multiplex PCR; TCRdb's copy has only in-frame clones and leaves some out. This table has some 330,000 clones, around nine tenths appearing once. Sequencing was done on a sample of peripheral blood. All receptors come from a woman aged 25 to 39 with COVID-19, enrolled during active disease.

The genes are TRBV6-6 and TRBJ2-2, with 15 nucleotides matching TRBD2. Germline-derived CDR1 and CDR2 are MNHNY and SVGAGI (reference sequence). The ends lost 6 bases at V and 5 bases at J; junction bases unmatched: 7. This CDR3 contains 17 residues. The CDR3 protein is CASSRGLAGGLTGELFF. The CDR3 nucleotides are TGTGCCAGCAGCCGAGGACTAGCGGGGGGGCTTACCGGGGAGCTGTTTTTT.

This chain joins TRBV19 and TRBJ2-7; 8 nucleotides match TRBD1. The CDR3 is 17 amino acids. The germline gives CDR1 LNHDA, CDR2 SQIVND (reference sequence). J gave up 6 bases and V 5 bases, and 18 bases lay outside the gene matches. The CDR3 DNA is TGTGCCAGTAGTTTCTCCGGGACAGGCGGTTTTTTGAGCGAGCAGTACTTC. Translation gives CASSFSGTGGFLSEQYF.

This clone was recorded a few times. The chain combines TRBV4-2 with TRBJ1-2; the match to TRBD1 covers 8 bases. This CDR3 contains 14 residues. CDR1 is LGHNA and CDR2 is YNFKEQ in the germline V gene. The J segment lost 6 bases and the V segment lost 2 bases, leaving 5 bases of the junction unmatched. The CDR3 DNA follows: TGTGCCAGCAGCCAAACCGACAGGGGCGATGGCTACACCTTC. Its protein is CASSQTDRGDGYTF.

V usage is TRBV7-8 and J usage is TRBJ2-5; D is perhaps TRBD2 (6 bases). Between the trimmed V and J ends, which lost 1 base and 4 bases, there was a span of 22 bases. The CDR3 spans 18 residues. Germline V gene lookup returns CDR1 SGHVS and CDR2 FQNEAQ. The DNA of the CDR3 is TGTGCCAGCAGCTTAGGACCCACGGGGGACCCCAGCCCAGAGACCCAGTACTTC. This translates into CASSLGPTGDPSPETQYF.

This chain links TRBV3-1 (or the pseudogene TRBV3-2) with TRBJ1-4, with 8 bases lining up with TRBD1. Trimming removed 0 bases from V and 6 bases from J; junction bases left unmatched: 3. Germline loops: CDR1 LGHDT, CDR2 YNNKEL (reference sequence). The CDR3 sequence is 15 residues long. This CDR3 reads CASSQDSQGDEKLFF. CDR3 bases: TGTGCCAGCAGCCAAGATTCACAGGGGGATGAAAAACTGTTTTTT.

The chain's CDR3 is CASRKTGDNSPLHF. CDR3 coding DNA: TGTGCCAGCAGAAAGACAGGGGATAATTCACCCCTCCACTTT. The rearrangement joins TRBV27 to TRBJ1-6; 8 nucleotides agree with TRBD1. CDR1 and CDR2 from the germline V gene are MNHEY and SMNVEV (reference sequence). The CDR3 extends over 14 amino acids. Trimming removed 6 bases from V and 5 bases from J; junction bases left unmatched: 3.

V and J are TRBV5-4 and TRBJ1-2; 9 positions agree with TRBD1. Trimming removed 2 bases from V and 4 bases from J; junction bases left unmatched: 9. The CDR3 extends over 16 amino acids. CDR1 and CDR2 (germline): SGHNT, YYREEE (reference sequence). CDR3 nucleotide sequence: TGTGCCAGCAGCTTATCAGCCGGGACAGGGCCCTATGGCTACACCTTC. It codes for CASSLSAGTGPYGYTF.

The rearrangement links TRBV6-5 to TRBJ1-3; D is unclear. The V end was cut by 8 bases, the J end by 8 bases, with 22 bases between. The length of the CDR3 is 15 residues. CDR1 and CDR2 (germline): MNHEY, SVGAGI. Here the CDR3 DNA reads TGTGCCAGCGGTCCATTTGGGCCGGCCGGCCACACCATATATTTT. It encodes CASGPFGPAGHTIYF.

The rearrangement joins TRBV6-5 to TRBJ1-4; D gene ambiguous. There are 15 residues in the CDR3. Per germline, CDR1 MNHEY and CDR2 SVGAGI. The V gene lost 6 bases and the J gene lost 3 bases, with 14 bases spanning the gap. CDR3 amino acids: CASSPAGWANEKLFF. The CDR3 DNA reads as TGTGCCAGCAGCCCGGCCGGGTGGGCTAATGAAAAACTGTTTTTT.

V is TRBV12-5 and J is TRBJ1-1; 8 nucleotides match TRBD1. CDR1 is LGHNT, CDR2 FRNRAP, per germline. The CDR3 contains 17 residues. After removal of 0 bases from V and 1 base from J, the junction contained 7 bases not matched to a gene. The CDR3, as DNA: TGTGCTAGTGGTTTGGTCCCCCCCGGGACAGGGAACACTGAAGCTTTCTTT. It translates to CASGLVPPGTGNTEAFF.

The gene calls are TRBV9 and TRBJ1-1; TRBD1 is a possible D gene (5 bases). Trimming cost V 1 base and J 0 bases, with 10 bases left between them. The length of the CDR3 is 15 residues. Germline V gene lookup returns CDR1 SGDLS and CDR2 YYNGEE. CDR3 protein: CASSVQGWMNTEAFF. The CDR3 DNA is TGTGCCAGCAGCGTACAGGGATGGATGAACACTGAAGCTTTCTTT.

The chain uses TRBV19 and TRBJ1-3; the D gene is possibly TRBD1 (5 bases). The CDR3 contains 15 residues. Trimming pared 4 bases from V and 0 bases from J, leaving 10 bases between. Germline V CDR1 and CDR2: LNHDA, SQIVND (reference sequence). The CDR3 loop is CASSKDKSSGNTIYF. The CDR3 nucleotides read TGTGCCAGTAGTAAGGACAAGAGCTCTGGAAACACCATATATTTT.

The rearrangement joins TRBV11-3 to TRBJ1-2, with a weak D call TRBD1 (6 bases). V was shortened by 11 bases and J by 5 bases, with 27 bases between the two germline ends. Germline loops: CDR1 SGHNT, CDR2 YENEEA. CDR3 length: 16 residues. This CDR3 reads CAQIVLQGYWGYGYTF. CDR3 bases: TGTGCCCAAATAGTACTCCAGGGGTACTGGGGGTATGGCTACACCTTC.